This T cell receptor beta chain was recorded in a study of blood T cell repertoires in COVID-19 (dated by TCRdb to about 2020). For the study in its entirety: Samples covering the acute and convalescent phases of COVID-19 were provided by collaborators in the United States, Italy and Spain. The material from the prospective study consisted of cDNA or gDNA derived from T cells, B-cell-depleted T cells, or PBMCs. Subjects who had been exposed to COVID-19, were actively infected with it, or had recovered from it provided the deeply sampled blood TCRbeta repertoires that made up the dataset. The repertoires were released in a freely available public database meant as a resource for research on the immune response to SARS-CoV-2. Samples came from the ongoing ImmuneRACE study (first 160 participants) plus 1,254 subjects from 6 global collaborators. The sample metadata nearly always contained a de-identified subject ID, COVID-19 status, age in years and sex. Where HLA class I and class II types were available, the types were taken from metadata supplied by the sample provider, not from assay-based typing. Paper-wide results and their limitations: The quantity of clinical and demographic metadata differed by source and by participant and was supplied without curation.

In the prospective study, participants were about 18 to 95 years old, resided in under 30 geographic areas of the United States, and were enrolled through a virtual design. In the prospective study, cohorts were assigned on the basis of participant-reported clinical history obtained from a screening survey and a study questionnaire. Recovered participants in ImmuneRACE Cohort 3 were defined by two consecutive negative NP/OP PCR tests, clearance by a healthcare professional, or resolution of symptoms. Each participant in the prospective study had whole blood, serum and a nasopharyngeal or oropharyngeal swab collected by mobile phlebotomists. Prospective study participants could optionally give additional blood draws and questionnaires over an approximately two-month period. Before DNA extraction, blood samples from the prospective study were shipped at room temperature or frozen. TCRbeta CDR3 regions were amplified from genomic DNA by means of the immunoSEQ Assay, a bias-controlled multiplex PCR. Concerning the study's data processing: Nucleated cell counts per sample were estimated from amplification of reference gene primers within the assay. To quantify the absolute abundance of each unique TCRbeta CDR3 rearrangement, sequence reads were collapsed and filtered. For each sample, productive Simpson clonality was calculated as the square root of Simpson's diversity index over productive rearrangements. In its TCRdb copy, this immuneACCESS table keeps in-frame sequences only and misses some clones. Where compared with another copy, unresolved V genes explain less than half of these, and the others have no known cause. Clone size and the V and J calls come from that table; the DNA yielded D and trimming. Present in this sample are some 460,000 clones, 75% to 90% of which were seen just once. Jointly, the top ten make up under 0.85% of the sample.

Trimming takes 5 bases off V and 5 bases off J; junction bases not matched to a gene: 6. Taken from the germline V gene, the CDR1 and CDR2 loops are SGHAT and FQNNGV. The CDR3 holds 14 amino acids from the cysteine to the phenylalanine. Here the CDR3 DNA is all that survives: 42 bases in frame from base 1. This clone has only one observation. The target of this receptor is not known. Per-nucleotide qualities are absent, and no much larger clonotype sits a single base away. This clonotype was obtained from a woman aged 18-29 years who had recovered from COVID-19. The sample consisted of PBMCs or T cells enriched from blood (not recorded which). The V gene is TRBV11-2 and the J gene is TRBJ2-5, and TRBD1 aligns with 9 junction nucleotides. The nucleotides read TGTGCCAGCAGCCAGACAGGGGGTCGGGAGACCCAGTACTTC. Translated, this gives CASSQTGGRETQYF.